A single sample gave rise to the 5 T cell receptor beta chains below, sequenced in a study of T cells in women clearing cervical HPV infection. Sequencing used immunoSEQ multiplex PCR; TCRdb keeps in-frame clones, though not all of them. The clone table shows about 15,000 clones, with the ten largest holding roughly 10%. The sequenced sample was blood buffy coat. The receptors stem from a woman between 18 and 69 years old with a cervical HPV16 infection that either progressed to CIN3+ or cleared (not recorded which).

For this clone: Read coverage stops 3 residues before the CDR3 terminus; the germline J gene supplies the remainder. V and J are TRBV11-2 and TRBJ1-2, with a possible D match to TRBD1 (5 bases). The germline CDR1 and CDR2 sequences are SGHAT and FQNNGV. This CDR3 spans 13 amino acids. CDR3: CASSLVRGKGYTF. CDR3 DNA (partial): TGTGCCAGCAGCTTAGTACGGGGGAAAGGC.

On this clone: From the germline J gene comes the end of the CDR3, since the read stops 3 residues before it. V gene TRBV7-9 combines with J gene TRBJ2-5; maybe TRBD2 (7 bases). The CDR3 covers 15 residues. The V gene lost 1 base and the J gene lost 1 base, with 10 bases spanning the gap. Germline CDR1 is SEHNR and CDR2 is FQNEAQ (reference sequence). The CDR3 region is CASSLGRGGQETQYF. CDR3 DNA (partial): TGTGCCAGCAGCTTAGGAAGGGGGGGCCAAGAGACC.

Remarks on this clone: Read data end 3 residues before the CDR3 end; the end is taken from the germline J gene. The genes are TRBV5-1 and TRBJ2-6, with D hard to call. Germline-derived CDR1 and CDR2 are SGHRS and YFSETQ. V lost 5 bases and J 3 bases, leaving 12 bases between the germline ends. The CDR3 loop spans 15 amino acids. This chain's CDR3 is CASRPTTGGANVLTF. Partial CDR3 DNA: TGCGCCAGCAGACCAACCACGGGTGGGGCCAACGTC.

As to this clone: The sequence runs out 3 residues before the end of the CDR3; the remainder is reconstructed from the germline J gene. The rearrangement links TRBV6-2 or TRBV6-3 to TRBJ2-3; D is uncertain. The CDR3 covers 12 residues. The V and J ends lost 5 bases and 2 bases respectively, with 5 bases between them. CDR1 is MNHEY and CDR2 is SVGEGT in the germline V gene. The CDR3 reads CASSRLTDTQYF. The CDR3 DNA, read in part, is TGTGCCAGCAGTCGACTCACAGATACG.

As concerns this clone: The CDR3 end lies 3 residues beyond the end of the read and is filled in from the germline J gene. This sequence joins TRBV5-4 and TRBJ1-1; 7 bases are a match to TRBD1. This CDR3 region has 13 residues. In germline, CDR1 is SGHNT, CDR2 YYREEE (reference sequence). Trimming removed 6 bases from V and 5 bases from J; junction bases left unmatched: 7. CDR3 DNA, as far as it was read: TGTGCCAGCACCTCGACAGGGACTACTGAA. Protein: CASTSTGTTE. The CDR3 as a whole reads CASTSTGTTEAFF.